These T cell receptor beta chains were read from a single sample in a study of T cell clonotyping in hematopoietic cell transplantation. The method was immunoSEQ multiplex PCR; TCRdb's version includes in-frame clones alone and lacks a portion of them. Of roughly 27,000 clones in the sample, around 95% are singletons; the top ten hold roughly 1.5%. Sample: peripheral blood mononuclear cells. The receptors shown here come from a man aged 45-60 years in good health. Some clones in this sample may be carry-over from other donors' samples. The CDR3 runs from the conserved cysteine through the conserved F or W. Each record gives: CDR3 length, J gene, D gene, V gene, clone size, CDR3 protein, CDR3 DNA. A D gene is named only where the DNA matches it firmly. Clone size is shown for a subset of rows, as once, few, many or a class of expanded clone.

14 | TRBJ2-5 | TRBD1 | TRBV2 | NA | CASSTKTGTETQYF | TGTGCCAGCAGCACGAAGACAGGGACAGAGACCCAGTACTTC
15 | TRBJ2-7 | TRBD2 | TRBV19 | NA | CASSMARGITYEQYF | TGTGCCAGTAGTATGGCGCGGGGGATTACCTACGAGCAGTACTTC
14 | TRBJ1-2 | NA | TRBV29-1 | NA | CSVDLLGQNYGYTF | TGCAGCGTTGACTTACTCGGACAGAACTATGGCTACACCTTC
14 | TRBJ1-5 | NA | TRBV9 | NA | CASSVGGSNQPQHF | TGTGCCAGCAGCGTAGGGGGAAGCAATCAGCCCCAGCATTTT
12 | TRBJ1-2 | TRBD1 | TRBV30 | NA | CAWKGTGGPYTF | TGTGCCTGGAAGGGGACAGGGGGCCCGTACACCTTC
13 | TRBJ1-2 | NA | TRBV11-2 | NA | CASSLRANYGYTF | TGTGCCAGCAGCTTACGGGCTAACTATGGCTACACCTTC
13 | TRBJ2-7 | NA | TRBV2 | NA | CASTRMSGYEQYF | TGTGCCAGCACCCGGATGAGCGGCTACGAGCAGTACTTC
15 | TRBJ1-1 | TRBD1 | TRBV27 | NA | CASSADRASNTEAFF | TGTGCCAGCAGTGCGGACAGGGCGTCGAACACTGAAGCTTTCTTT
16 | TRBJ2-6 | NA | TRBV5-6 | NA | CASSLISGSGANVLTF | TGTGCCAGCAGCTTAATTAGCGGCTCTGGGGCCAACGTCCTGACTTTC
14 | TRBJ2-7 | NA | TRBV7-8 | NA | CASSLVAAVGEQYF | TGTGCCAGCAGCTTAGTTGCAGCGGTGGGGGAGCAGTACTTC
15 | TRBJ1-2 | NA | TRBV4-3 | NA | CASSQDRLSAYGYTF | TGCGCCAGCAGCCAAGACAGGCTCTCCGCGTATGGCTACACCTTC
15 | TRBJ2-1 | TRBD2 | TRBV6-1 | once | CASSEASGGANEQFF | TGTGCCAGCAGTGAGGCGAGCGGGGGGGCCAATGAGCAGTTCTTC
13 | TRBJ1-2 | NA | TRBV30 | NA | CAWSDQGGAGYTF | TGTGCCTGGAGTGATCAGGGAGGTGCGGGCTACACCTTC
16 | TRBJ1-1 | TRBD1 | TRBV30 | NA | CAWSAKPGQGNTEAFF | TGTGCCTGGAGCGCTAAACCGGGACAGGGGAACACTGAAGCTTTCTTT
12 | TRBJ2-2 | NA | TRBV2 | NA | CASSENLGELFF | TGTGCCAGCAGTGAAAATTTAGGGGAGCTGTTTTTT
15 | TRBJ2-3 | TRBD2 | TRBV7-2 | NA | CASSSSGGLTDTQYF | TGTGCCAGCAGCTCTAGCGGGGGGCTCACAGATACGCAGTATTTT
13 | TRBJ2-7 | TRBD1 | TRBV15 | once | CATSSDRGYEQYF | TGTGCCACCAGCAGTGACAGGGGGTACGAGCAGTACTTC
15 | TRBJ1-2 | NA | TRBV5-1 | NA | CASSLEVTEIYGYTF | TGCGCCAGCAGCTTGGAGGTGACAGAAATCTATGGCTACACCTTC
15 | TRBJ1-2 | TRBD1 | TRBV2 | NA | CASSRRQGDNYGYTF | TGTGCCAGCAGTCGACGACAGGGTGACAACTATGGCTACACCTTC
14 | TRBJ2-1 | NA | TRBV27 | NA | CASSWGRPTNEQFF | TGTGCCAGCAGTTGGGGGCGCCCCACCAATGAGCAGTTCTTC
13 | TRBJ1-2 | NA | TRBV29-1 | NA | CSVLGGSFYGYTF | TGCAGCGTTCTCGGGGGAAGCTTCTATGGCTACACCTTC
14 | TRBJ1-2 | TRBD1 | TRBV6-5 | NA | CASSYGQGVYGYTF | TGTGCCAGCAGTTACGGGCAGGGGGTCTATGGCTACACCTTC
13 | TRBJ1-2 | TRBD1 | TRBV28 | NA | CASSQGQGYGYTF | TGTGCCAGCAGCCAGGGACAGGGGTATGGCTACACCTTC
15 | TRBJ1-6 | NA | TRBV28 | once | CASSFFDRPRSPLHF | TGTGCCAGCAGTTTCTTCGACAGGCCAAGGTCACCCCTCCACTTT
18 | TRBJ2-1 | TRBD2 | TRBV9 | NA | CASSGHIRRGGSFNEQFF | TGTGCCAGCAGCGGGCATATTCGGCGCGGGGGGTCTTTTAATGAGCAGTTCTTC
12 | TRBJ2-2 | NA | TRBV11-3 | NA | CASRSNTGELFF | TGTGCCAGCAGATCGAACACCGGGGAGCTGTTTTTT
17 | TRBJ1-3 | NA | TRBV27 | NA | CASSPLPPGQSGNTIYF | TGTGCCAGCAGTCCCCTCCCTCCGGGACAATCTGGAAACACCATATATTTT
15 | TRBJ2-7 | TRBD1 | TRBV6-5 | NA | CASSNPGQGRYEQYF | TGTGCCAGCAGTAACCCGGGACAGGGGAGGTACGAGCAGTACTTC
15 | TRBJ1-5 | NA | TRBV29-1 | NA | CSVGGVGGKNQPQHF | TGCAGCGTTGGTGGGGTAGGGGGGAAGAATCAGCCCCAGCATTTT
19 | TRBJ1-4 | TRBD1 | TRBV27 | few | CARGQAAYSTELTNEKLFF | TGTGCCAGGGGACAGGCTGCTTACTCTACAGAATTAACTAATGAAAAACTGTTTTTT
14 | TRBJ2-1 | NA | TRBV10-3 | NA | CAIRRDSSYNEQFF | TGTGCCATCAGGAGGGATAGCTCCTACAATGAGCAGTTCTTC
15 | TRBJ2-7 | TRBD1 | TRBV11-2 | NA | CASSPGTGGTYEQYF | TGTGCCAGCAGCCCCGGGACAGGGGGTACCTACGAGCAGTACTTC
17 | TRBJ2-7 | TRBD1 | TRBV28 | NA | CATSHMSTGQASYEQYF | TGTGCCACCTCGCACATGTCCACCGGACAGGCGTCCTACGAGCAGTACTTC
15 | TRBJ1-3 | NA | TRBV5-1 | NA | CASSLNLGSGNTIYF | TGCGCCAGCAGCTTGAATTTAGGGTCTGGAAACACCATATATTTT
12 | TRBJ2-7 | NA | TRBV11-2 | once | CASSLISYEQYF | TGTGCCAGCAGCCTTATCTCCTACGAGCAGTACTTC
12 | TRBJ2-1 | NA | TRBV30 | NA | CAWSGGYNEQFF | TGTGCCTGGAGCGGGGGTTACAATGAGCAGTTCTTC
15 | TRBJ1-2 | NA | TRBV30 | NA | CACEAGLAIMGGYTF | TGTGCTTGCGAGGCCGGTCTGGCAATTATGGGAGGCTACACCTTC